Each of the 2 T cell receptor beta chains below was sequenced from the same sample in a study of shared clonotypes between healthy human individuals. Some clones are missing from TCRdb's copy, which holds only in-frame ones; the method was immunoSEQ multiplex PCR. The table includes about half a million clones, roughly 80% detected once. The sequencing sample was made of PBMCs. The origin of the receptors is a woman in her 40s in good health. Some clones in this sample may be carry-over from other donors' samples.

As concerns this clone: Since a far larger clone is one base different, this is likely a read error. The V call is TRBV28, the J call TRBJ1-1, with D possibly matching TRBD1 (6 bases). This CDR3 has 14 residues. Trimming removed 10 bases at V and 2 bases at J, with 17 bases between. The germline V gene encodes CDR1 MDHEN and CDR2 SYDVKM. Here the CDR3 reads CATFVGGHNTEAFF. The CDR3 DNA sequence: TGTGCCACCTTTGTTGGGGGACATAACACTGAAGCTTTCTTT. Together with reference TRBV28 and TRBJ1-1, the CDR3 gives the full variable domain: DVKVTQSSRYLVKRTGEKVFLECVQDMDHENMFWYRQDPGLGLRLIYFSYDVKMKEKGDIPEGYSVSREKKERFSLILESASTNQTSMYLCATFVGGHNTEAFFGQGTRLTVV.

About this clone: This could be a read error, since a much larger clone is one nucleotide away. Other nucleotide sequences from this sample produce the same CDR3. The chain links TRBV14 to TRBJ2-5; 9 bases match TRBD1. Germline V CDR1 and CDR2: SGHDN, FVKESK. After removal of 3 bases from V and 2 bases from J, the junction contained 4 bases not matched to a gene. The CDR3 has 15 residues. This CDR3 is CASSQGTGTQETQYF. The CDR3 DNA follows: TGTGCCAGCAGCCAGGGGACAGGGACTCAAGAGACCCAGTACTTC.